This paragraph covers one TCR beta chain sequence. One end of the junction fails to match germline, which may point to a read error. The sample originates from a study of blood T cell repertoires in COVID-19. About the research overall: The samples span acute and convalescent COVID-19 from the United States, Italy and Spain.

Only in-frame clones appear in the TCRdb table, and some are missing; sequencing was by immunoSEQ multiplex PCR. The sample yields around 360,000 clones, about 90% seen once. The CDR3 loop spans 18 amino acids. The V gene's germline CDR1 is KGHSH and CDR2 LQKENI. Sequenced: PBMCs or T cells enriched from blood (not recorded which). J is TRBJ2-7 and V is TRBV18; 9 nucleotides match TRBD2. This sequence was found in a man aged 35 to 55 in a cohort exposed to, infected with or recovered from COVID-19 (not recorded which). Written as DNA, the CDR3 is TGTGCCAGCTCACCACAGCCTCCCGGGGGAGCGGGAGGAAGGTTCGATCACTTC. It yields the protein CASSPQPPGGAGGRFDHF.